Listed below are T cell receptor beta chains from one sample, sequenced in a study of blood T cells in healthy people across ages. TCRdb independently ran MiXCR on the 5' RACE reads; one entry per CDR3 protein. The sample lists 650,000 to 800,000 distinct CDR3 sequences, under 55% occurring once. The sequenced sample consisted of blood. All receptors come from a man in his 60s in good health. CDR3s include the opening cysteine and the closing phenylalanine or tryptophan. Size is stated for part of the rows, as once, few or many counts, or as a class when the clone is expanded.

>TRBV9|many|TRBJ2-1
CASSVDPSHEQFF
>TRBV30|-|TRBJ2-5
CAWSVRDLEETQYF
>TRBV11-2|many|TRBJ2-5
CASSLWRTETQYF
>TRBV20-1|many|TRBJ2-1
CSASGLAGSNEQFF
>TRBV4-3|few|TRBJ2-3
CASSLLRQGTDTQYF
>TRBV11-3|-|TRBJ1-6
CASSSRWENSPLHF
>TRBV13|-|TRBJ2-7
CASSVAGGASYEQYF
>TRBV20-1|few|TRBJ2-5
CSARDQRDVFQETQYF
>TRBV13|few|TRBJ2-7
CASSRRTVTEQYF
>TRBV6-2/TRBV6-3|-|TRBJ1-1
CASRRGDGIMNTEAFF
>TRBV12-3/TRBV12-4|-|TRBJ2-3
CASTDDRVRTDTQYF
>TRBV11-2|few|TRBJ2-1
CASSLESGGSIRNEQFF
>TRBV5-1|-|TRBJ2-7
CASSLPPEGNEQYF
>TRBV20-1|-|TRBJ1-1
CSAGPGHGGNTEAFF
>TRBV7-2|few|TRBJ2-5
CASSSGGGTQETQYF
>TRBV11-3|-|TRBJ2-7
CASSLKSGGATYEQYF
>TRBV30|-|-
CAWKDERNIQYF
>TRBV5-6|-|TRBJ1-2
CASRGQGFGGYTF
>TRBV20-1|few|TRBJ1-2
CSAKAGRHYGYTF
>TRBV6-5|-|TRBJ1-4
CASSQSEGGNEKLFF
>TRBV14|few|TRBJ2-5
CASSQTQGNEQYF
>TRBV5-1|few|TRBJ2-1
CASSSHYSGSGSYNEQFF
>TRBV9|few|TRBJ2-2
CASSVGGSSNTGELFF
>TRBV2|-|TRBJ2-7
CASSKPSTSRSYEQYF
>TRBV6-5|-|TRBJ2-3
CASSGPRGGTDTQYF
>TRBV20-1|-|TRBJ1-6
CSTSAPGLSPPHF
>TRBV6-1|-|-
CASSTSKDEQYF
>TRBV20-1|-|TRBJ2-7
CSARSGAGFYEQYF
>TRBV7-2|-|TRBJ2-5
CASNPGLAQETQYF
>TRBV7-2|-|TRBJ2-2
CASSLPRTSGGSGELFF
>TRBV28|many|TRBJ1-2
CASSLQGLDYGYTF
>TRBV28|-|TRBJ2-5
CASSSGLGSTQYF
>TRBV11-2|-|TRBJ2-3
CASSFLSGGLTDTQYF
>TRBV4-3|once|TRBJ1-2
CANSPVLGGRGYTF
>TRBV29-1|-|TRBJ1-1
CSVVWGTEAFF
>TRBV6-5|-|TRBJ2-3
CASTEGLRGDTQYF
>TRBV29-1|once|TRBJ1-2
CSVAPGDYGYTF
>TRBV6-2/TRBV6-3|once|TRBJ2-7
CASSSLPGHRAYEQYF
>TRBV20-1|few|TRBJ2-1
CSAPGKPNEQFF
>TRBV11-2|few|TRBJ2-3
CASTPSTDTQYF
>TRBV30|-|TRBJ2-5
CAWSVDTAGTQYF
>TRBV7-2|few|TRBJ2-7
CASSLYRFDYEQYF
>TRBV25-1|-|TRBJ2-2
CASSETWTSPPRPGELFF
>TRBV5-1|few|TRBJ2-7
CASSLLGAPLYEQYF
>TRBV20-1|-|TRBJ1-5
CSARAGRHSNQPQHF
>TRBV20-1|-|TRBJ2-3
CSARGLAGSTDTQYF
>TRBV6-2/TRBV6-3|-|TRBJ2-5
CASSYSILAGYEQYF
>TRBV7-8|-|TRBJ2-1
CASRSGAGTGEQFF
>TRBV5-1|many|TRBJ2-1
CASSLWGYNEQFF
>TRBV5-1|-|TRBJ2-3
CASSNGQGRSDTQYF
>TRBV11-2|-|TRBJ1-6
CASSSGTALGPLHF
>TRBV7-9|-|TRBJ2-1
CASSYSPGQGEQFF
>TRBV4-3|-|TRBJ1-4
CASSQDGQGREKLFF
>TRBV15|-|TRBJ2-5
CATSEGRGETQYF
>TRBV15|-|TRBJ2-1
CATRQRGHHEQFF